This T cell receptor beta chain was captured in a study of response to subunit inactivated influenza vaccine. TCRdb re-derived calls from the RT-PCR reads in MiXCR, one entry per CDR3 protein. The sample gives 750,000 to 850,000 distinct CDR3 sequences, under 20% of which show up once; about a tenth is in the top ten. Germline V lookup: CDR1 ENHRY, CDR2 SYGVKD. The CDR3 runs to 12 residues. V lost 9 bases to trimming and J lost 1 base, with 9 bases between them. The sequence derives from a man in his fifties who received an inactivated influenza vaccine. V gene TRBV10-3 combines with J gene TRBJ1-1; no definite D call. This material consisted of PBMCs from blood, taken 5 days after vaccination. CDR3 amino acids: CAIGRTNTEAFF. Here the CDR3 DNA reads TGTGCCATAGGACGGACGAACACTGAAGCTTTCTTT.